What follows is one T cell receptor (beta chain) and its context. Its antigen remains unidentified. The repertoire was sequenced with immunoSEQ multiplex PCR; TCRdb's copy has only in-frame clones and lacks some. The profile covers about 140,000 clones, with about 91% appearing a single time and approximately 3.8% taken by the ten largest. This sample stems from a study of T cell responses to AZD1222 COVID-19 vaccine. Points from the study as a whole: There were mostly white British donors and more females than males, and clonal diversity was possibly underestimated. Across spike, vaccine-associated CD4 TCRs were found, dominant at 160-218 and 743-854.

The CDR3 extends over 14 amino acids. The germline V gene encodes CDR1 KGHSH and CDR2 LQKENI. V was clipped by 5 bases and J by 6 bases, with 16 bases between them. The gene calls are TRBV18 and TRBJ1-1, with D uncertain. The TCR originated in an adult who received the AZD1222 COVID-19 vaccine. The input for sequencing was peripheral blood, taken 28 days after the second AZD1222 dose. CDR3 amino acids: CASSTVPGEAEAFF. CDR3 coding DNA: TGTGCCAGCTCAACCGTCCCGGGTGAGGCTGAAGCTTTCTTT. The variable domain in full, completed from reference TRBV18 and TRBJ1-1, reads NAGVMQNPRHLVRRRGQEARLRCSPMKGHSHVYWYRQLPEEGLKFMVYLQKENIIDESGMPKERFSAEFPKEGPSILRIQQVVRGDSAAYFCASSTVPGEAEAFFGQGTRLTVV.